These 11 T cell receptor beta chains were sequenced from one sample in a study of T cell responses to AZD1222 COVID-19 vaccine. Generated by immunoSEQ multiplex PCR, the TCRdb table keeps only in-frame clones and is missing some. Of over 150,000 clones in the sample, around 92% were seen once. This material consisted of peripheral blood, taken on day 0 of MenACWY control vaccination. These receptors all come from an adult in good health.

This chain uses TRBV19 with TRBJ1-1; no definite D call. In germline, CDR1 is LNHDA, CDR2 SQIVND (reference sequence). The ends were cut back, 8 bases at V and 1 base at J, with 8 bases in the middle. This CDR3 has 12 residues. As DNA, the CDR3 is TGTGCCAGTCGGATGGGGAACACTGAAGCTTTCTTT. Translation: CASRMGNTEAFF. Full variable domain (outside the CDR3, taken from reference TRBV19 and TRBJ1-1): DGGITQSPKYLFRKEGQNVTLSCEQNLNHDAMYWYRQDPGQGLRLIYYSQIVNDFQKGDIAEGYSVSREKKESFPLTVTSAQKNPTAFYLCASRMGNTEAFFGQGTRLTVV.

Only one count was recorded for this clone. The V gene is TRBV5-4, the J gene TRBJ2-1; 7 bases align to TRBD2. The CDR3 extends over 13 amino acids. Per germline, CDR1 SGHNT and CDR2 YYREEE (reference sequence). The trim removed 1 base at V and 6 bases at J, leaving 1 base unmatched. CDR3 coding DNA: TGTGCCAGCAGCTTGAGCGGGGTCAATGAGCAGTTCTTC. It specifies CASSLSGVNEQFF.

CDR3 DNA sequence: TGTGCCAGCAGCTACCGTAGCCGAAAGACCGGGGAGCTGTTTTTT. Encoded protein: CASSYRSRKTGELFF. The chain joins TRBV7-2 to TRBJ2-2; D gene ambiguous. Trimming cost V 4 bases and J 5 bases, with 14 bases left between them. The CDR3 extends over 15 amino acids. The germline V gene encodes CDR1 SGHTA and CDR2 FQGNSA.

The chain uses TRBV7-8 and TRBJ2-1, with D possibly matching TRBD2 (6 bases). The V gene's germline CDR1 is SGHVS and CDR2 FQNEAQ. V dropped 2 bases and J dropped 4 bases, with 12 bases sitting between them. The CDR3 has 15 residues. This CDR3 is CASSLLLAVYNEQFF. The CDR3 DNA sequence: TGTGCCAGCAGCTTATTGTTAGCGGTGTACAATGAGCAGTTCTTC.

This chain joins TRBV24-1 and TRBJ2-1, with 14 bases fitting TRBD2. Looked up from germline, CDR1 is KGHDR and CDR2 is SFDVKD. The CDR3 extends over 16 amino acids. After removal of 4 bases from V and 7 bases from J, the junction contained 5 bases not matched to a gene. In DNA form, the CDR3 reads TGTGCCACCAGTGAGGGGACTAGCGGGAGAGGAAATGAGCAGTTCTTC. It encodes CATSEGTSGRGNEQFF.

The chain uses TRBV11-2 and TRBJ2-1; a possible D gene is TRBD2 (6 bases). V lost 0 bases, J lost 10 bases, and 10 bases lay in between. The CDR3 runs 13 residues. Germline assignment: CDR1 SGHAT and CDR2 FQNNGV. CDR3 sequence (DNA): TGTGCCAGCAGCTTAGATCGCGGGGAAGAGCAGTTCTTC. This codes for CASSLDRGEEQFF.

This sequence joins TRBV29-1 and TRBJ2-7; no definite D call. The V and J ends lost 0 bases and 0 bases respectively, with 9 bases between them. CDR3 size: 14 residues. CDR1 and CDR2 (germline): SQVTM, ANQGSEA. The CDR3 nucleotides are TGCAGCGTTGAAGACACGACGAGCTCCTACGAGCAGTACTTC. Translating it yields CSVEDTTSSYEQYF.

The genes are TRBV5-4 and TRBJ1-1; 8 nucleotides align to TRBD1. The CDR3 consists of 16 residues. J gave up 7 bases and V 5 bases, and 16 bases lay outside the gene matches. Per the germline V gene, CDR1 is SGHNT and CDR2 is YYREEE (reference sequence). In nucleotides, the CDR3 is TGTGCCAGCAGGTTGAGCCCGCAGGGGGCGGTCGGTGAAGCTTTCTTT. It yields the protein CASRLSPQGAVGEAFF.

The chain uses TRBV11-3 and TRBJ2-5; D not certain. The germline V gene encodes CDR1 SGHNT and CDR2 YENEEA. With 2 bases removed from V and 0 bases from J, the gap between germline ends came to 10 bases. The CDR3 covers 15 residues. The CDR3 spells CASSLMRLNQETQYF. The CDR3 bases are TGTGCCAGCAGCTTAATGCGACTCAACCAAGAGACCCAGTACTTC.

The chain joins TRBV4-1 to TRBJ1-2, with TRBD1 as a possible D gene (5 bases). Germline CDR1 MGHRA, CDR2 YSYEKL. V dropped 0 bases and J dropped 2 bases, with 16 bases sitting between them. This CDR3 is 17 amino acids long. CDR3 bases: TGCGCCAGCAGCCAAGACCTAGAAACCGGGGGGAACTATGGCTACACCTTC. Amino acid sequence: CASSQDLETGGNYGYTF.

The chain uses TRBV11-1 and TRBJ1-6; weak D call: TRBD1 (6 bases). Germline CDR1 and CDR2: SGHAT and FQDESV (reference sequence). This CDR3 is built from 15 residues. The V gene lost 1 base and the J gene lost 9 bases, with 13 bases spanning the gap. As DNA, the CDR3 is TGTGCCAGCAGCTTAGACTCCAGGGGACCTTCACCCCTCCACTTT. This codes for CASSLDSRGPSPLHF.